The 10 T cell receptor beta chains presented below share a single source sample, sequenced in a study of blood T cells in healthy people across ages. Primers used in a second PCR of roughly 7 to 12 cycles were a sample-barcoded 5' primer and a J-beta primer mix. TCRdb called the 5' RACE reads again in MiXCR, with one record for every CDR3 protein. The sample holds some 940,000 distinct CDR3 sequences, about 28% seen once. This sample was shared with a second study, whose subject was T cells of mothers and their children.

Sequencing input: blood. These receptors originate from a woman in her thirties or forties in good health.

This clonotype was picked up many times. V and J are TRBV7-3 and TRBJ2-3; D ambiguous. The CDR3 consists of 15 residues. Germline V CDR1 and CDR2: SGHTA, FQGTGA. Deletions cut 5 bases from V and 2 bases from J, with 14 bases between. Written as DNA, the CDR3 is TGTGCCAGCAGCCCAAACCATCTGCCCACAGATACGCAGTATTTT. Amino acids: CASSPNHLPTDTQYF.

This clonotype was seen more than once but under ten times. The CDR3 loop reads CSASHSGLNTEAFF. In DNA, the CDR3 is TGCAGTGCTAGCCATTCGGGGCTGAACACTGAAGCTTTCTTT. V is TRBV20-1 and J is TRBJ1-1, with D possibly being TRBD1 (5 bases). Germline V lookup: CDR1 DFQATT, CDR2 SNEGSKA (reference sequence). The CDR3 runs 14 residues. Trimming cost V 3 bases and J 0 bases, with 11 bases left between them.

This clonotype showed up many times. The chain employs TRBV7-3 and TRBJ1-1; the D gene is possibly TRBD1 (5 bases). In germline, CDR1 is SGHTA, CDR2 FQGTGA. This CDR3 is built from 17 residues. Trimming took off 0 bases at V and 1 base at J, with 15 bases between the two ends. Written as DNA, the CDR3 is TGTGCCAGCAGCTTAACGTTGGGGCGGGAGCCGAACACTGAAGCTTTCTTT. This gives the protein CASSLTLGREPNTEAFF.

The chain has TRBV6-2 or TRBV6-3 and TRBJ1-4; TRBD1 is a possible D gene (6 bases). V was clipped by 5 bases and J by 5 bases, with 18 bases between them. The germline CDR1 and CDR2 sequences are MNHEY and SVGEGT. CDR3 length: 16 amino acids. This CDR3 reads CASSPAGGARNEKLFF. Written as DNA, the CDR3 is TGTGCCAGCAGTCCCGCCGGGGGGGCCCGAAATGAAAAACTGTTTTTT.

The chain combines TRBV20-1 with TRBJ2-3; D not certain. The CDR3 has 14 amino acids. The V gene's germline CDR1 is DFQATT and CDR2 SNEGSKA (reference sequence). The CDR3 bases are TGCAATTCCCCAGCTAGTTCCCTCACAGATACGCAGTATTTT. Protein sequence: CNSPASSLTDTQYF.

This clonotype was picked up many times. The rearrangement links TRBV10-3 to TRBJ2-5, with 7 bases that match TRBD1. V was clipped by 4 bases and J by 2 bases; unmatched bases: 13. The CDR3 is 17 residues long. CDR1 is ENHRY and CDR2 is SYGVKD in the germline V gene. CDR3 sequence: CAISGQGVAKRQETQYF. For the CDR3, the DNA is TGTGCCATCAGTGGACAGGGCGTTGCGAAGAGACAAGAGACCCAGTACTTC.

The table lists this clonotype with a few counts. CDR3 DNA sequence: TGTGCCAGCAGCTTAGAGGGTCACAGCACTGAAGCTTTCTTT. Amino acid sequence: CASSLEGHSTEAFF. This chain links TRBV7-3 with TRBJ1-1; D not resolved. The CDR3 has 14 amino acids. Germline CDR1 is SGHTA and CDR2 is FQGTGA. The V end was cut by 2 bases, the J end by 4 bases, with 11 bases between. The entire variable domain, with the rest obtained from reference TRBV7-3 and TRBJ1-1, is as follows: GAGVSQTPSNKVTEKGKYVELRCDPISGHTALYWYRQSLGQGPEFLIYFQGTGAADDSGLPNDRFFAVRPEGSVSTLKIQRTERGDSAVYLCASSLEGHSTEAFFGQGTRLTVV.

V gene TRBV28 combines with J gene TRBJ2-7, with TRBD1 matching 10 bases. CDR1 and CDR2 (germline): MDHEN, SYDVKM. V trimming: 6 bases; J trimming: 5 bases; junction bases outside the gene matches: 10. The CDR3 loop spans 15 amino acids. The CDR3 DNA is TGTGCCAGCAGCATTGGGGGACAGGGGATACACGAGCAGTACTTC. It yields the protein CASSIGGQGIHEQYF.

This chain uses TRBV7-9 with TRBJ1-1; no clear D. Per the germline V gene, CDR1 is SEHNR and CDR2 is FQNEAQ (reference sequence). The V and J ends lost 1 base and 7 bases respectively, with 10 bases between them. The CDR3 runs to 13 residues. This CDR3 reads CASSLGSESEAFF. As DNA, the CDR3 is TGTGCCAGCAGCTTAGGGTCAGAGAGTGAAGCTTTCTTT.

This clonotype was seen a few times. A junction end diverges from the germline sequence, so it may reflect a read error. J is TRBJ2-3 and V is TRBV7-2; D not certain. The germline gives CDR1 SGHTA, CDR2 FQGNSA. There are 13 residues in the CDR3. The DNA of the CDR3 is TGTGCCAGCGGCTTGGAGACTTCAGATACGCAGTATTTT. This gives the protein CASGLETSDTQYF.